The clone carrying this T cell receptor (beta chain) was seen repeatedly, ten times or more. Its antigen is undetermined. Stated time point: persistent/refractory GD, antithyroid drugs over 5 years with positive TRAb. Preparation of the TCR library used RNA extracted from PBMCs. Patients were enrolled at an endocrinology department in Xi'an, China. The data are from a study of regulatory T cells in long-lasting Graves disease. Study-level points and caveats: The study found TRBV28, TRBJ1-2 and TRBJ2-5 favored in persistent disease.

Building of the TCR beta libraries involved iRepertoire HTBI primers and Arm-PCR of CDR3 regions. TCRdb used MiXCR to reprocess the multiplex PCR reads, holding one entry per CDR3 protein. This table has almost 350,000 distinct CDR3 sequences, roughly a fifth appearing once. V trimming: 1 base; J trimming: 6 bases; junction bases outside the gene matches: 3. There are 14 residues in the CDR3. Germline CDR1 is MDHEN and CDR2 is SYDVKM. The sample consisted of peripheral blood mononuclear cells (PBMCs), taken when the disease was refractory, from a patient treated with antithyroid drugs. This receptor was obtained from a female donor with Graves disease. The chain uses TRBV28 and TRBJ1-5; 7 bases align to TRBD1. CDR3 sequence: CASSLYRTGQPQHF. In DNA form, the CDR3 reads TGTGCCAGCAGTTTATACAGGACAGGTCAGCCCCAGCATTTT.